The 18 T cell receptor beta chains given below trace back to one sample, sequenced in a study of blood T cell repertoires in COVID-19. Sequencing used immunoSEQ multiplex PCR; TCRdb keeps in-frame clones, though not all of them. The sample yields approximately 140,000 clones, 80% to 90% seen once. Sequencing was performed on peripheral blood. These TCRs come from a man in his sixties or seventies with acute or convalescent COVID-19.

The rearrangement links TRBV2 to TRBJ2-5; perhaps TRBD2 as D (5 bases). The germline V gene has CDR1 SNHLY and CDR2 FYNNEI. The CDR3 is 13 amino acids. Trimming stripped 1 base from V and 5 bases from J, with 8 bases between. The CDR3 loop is CASSEVRAETQYF. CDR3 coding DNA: TGTGCCAGCAGTGAAGTGAGGGCGGAGACCCAGTACTTC.

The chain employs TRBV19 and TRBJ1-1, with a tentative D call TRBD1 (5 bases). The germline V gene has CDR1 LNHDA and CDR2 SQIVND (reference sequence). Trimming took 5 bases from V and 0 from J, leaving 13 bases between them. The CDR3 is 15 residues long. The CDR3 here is CASSSWTLLNTEAFF. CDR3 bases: TGTGCCAGTAGTTCTTGGACACTACTGAACACTGAAGCTTTCTTT.

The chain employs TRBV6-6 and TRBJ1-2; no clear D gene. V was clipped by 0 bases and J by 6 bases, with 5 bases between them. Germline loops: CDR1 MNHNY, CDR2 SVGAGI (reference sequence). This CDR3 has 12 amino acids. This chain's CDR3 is CASSYSRDGYTF. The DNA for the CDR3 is TGTGCCAGCAGTTACTCGCGGGATGGCTACACCTTC.

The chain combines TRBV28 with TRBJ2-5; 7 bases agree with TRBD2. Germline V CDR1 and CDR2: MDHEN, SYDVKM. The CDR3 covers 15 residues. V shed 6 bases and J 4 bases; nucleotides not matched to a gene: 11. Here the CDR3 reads CASRQRTSLRETQYF. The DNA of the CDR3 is TGTGCCAGCAGACAGCGGACTAGTTTACGAGAGACCCAGTACTTC.

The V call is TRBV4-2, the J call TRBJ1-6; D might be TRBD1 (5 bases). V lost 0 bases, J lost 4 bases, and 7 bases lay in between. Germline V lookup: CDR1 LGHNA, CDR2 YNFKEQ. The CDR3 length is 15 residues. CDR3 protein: CASSQDRDYNSPLHF. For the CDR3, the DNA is TGTGCCAGCAGCCAAGACAGGGATTATAATTCACCCCTCCACTTT.

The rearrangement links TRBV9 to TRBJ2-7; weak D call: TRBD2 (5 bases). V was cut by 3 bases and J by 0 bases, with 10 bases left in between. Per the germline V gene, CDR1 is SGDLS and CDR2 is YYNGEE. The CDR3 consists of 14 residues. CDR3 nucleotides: TGTGCCAGCAGCGAGGAGACTACCTCCTACGAGCAGTACTTC. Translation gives CASSEETTSYEQYF. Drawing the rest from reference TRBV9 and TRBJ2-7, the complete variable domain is DSGVTQTPKHLITATGQRVTLRCSPRSGDLSVYWYQQSLDQGLQFLIQYYNGEERAKGNILERFSAQQFPDLHSELNLSSLELGDSALYFCASSEETTSYEQYFGPGTRLTVT.

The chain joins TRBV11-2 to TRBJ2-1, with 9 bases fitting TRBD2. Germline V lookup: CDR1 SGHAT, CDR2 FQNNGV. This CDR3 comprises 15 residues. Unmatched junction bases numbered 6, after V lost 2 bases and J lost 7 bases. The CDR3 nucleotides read TGTGCCAGCAGCTTATTGCGGGAGGGCCGGAATGAGCAGTTCTTC. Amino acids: CASSLLREGRNEQFF.

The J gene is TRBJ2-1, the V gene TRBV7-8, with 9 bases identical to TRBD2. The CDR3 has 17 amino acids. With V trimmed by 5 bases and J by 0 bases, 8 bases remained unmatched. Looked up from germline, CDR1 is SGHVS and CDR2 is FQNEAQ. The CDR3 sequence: CASSLTSGRPSYNEQFF. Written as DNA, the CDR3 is TGTGCCAGCAGCCTAACTAGCGGGCGTCCCTCCTACAATGAGCAGTTCTTC.

The CDR3 sequence is CASSLVVVSNEQFF. The CDR3 DNA follows: TGCGCCAGCAGCTTGGTGGTAGTATCAAATGAGCAGTTCTTC. The V and J genes are TRBV5-1 and TRBJ2-1, with D unresolved. V lost 0 bases and J lost 7, with 11 bases in between. This CDR3 is built from 14 residues. Per the germline V gene, CDR1 is SGHRS and CDR2 is YFSETQ.

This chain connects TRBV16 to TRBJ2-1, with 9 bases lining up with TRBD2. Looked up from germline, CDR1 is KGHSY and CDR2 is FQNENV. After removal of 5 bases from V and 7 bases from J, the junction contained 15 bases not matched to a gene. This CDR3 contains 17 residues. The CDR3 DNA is TGTGCCAGCAGCTCACCCGACGCTAGCGGGACCCTGAATGAGCAGTTCTTC. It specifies CASSSPDASGTLNEQFF.

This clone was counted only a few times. CDR3 residues: CASSIARSSLYNEQFF. CDR3 in DNA: TGTGCCAGTAGTATAGCGCGGTCCTCGCTCTACAATGAGCAGTTCTTC. The chain uses TRBV19 and TRBJ2-1, with D unclear. This CDR3 spans 16 amino acids. In germline, CDR1 is LNHDA, CDR2 SQIVND (reference sequence). With 1 base removed from V and 3 bases from J, the gap between germline ends came to 13 bases.

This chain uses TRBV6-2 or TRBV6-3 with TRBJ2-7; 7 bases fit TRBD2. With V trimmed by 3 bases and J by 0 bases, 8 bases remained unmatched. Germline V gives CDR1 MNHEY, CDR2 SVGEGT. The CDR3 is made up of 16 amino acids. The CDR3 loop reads CASSYGRGGGSYEQYF. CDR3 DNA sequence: TGTGCCAGCAGTTATGGTAGGGGCGGGGGCTCCTACGAGCAGTACTTC.

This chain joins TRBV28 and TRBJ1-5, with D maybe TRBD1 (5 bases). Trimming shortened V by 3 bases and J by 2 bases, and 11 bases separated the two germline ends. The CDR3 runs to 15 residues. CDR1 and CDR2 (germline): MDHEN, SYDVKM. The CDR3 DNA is TGTGCCAGCAGTTTCCGGGGGTTGGGCAATCAGCCCCAGCATTTT. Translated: CASSFRGLGNQPQHF.

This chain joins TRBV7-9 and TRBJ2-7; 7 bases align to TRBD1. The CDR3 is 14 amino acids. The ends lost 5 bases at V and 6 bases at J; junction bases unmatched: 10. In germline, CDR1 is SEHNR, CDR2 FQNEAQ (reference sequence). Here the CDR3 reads CASSPGQEPREQYF. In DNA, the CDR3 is TGTGCCAGCAGCCCCGGACAGGAACCACGCGAGCAGTACTTC.

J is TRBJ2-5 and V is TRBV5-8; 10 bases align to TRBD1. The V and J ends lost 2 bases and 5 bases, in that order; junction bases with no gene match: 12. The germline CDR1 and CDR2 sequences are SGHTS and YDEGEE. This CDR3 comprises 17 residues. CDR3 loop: CASSLGQGVTTLETQYF. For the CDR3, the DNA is TGTGCCAGCAGCTTAGGACAGGGGGTTACAACATTGGAGACCCAGTACTTC. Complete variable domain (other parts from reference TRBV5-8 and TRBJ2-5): EAGVTQSPTHLIKTRGQQATLRCSPISGHTSVYWYQQALGLGLQFLLWYDEGEERNRGNFPPRFSGRQFPNYSSELNVNALELEDSALYLCASSLGQGVTTLETQYFGPGTRLLVL.

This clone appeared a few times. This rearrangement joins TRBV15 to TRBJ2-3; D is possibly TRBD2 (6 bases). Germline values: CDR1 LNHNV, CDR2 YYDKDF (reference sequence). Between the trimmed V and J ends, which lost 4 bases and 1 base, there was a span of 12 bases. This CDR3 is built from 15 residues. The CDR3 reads CATSTSTRRTDTQYF. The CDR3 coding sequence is TGTGCCACCAGCACCTCGACTAGACGCACAGATACGCAGTATTTT.

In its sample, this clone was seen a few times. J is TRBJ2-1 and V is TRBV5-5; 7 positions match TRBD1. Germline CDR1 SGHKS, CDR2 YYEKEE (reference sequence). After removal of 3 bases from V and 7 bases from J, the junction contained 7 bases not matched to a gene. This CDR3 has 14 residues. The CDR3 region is CASSSLTGVNEQFF. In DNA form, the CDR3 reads TGTGCCAGCAGCTCCCTCACAGGGGTTAATGAGCAGTTCTTC.

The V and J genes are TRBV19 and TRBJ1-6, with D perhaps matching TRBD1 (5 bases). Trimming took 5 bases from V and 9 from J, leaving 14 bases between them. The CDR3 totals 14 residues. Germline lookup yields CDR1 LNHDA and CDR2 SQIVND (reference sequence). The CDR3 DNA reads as TGTGCCAGTAGTGGGGCGGTTTGGGGTTCACCCCTCCACTTT. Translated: CASSGAVWGSPLHF.